The clone carrying this T cell receptor (beta chain) was counted at least ten times. Its antigen is still unknown. The data are from a study of T cell repertoires in cytomegalovirus infection. The wider study: Both recently identified HLA-C-restricted and well-studied HLA-B-restricted CMV epitopes were used in the study. Matching HLA type, along with CMV infection, was indicated by public TCR beta signatures. Study outcomes and limitations: CMV-specific TCR beta clonotypes restricted by HLA-C dominated the ex vivo response. Summed public TCR beta family frequency identified CMV carriers bearing the relevant HLA.

One entry per CDR3 protein, called by TCRdb with MiXCR from the reads. The repertoire has fewer than 950,000 distinct CDR3 sequences, over 25% of them found once; the top ten carry around 12%. The CDR3 consists of 18 residues. The germline V gene has CDR1 MNHNS and CDR2 SASEGT. The junction had 20 bases not matched to a gene; V was cut back by 7 bases and J by 5 bases. Material: cultured CD8+ T cells from PBMCs, obtained from culture after CMV antigen stimulation. The genes are TRBV6-1 and TRBJ2-1; TRBD2 agrees at 7 bases. This TCR was recovered from a human donor in good health (CMV status not recorded). Some clones in this sample may be carry-over from other donors' samples. CDR3 DNA: TGTGCCAGCATCCCGACGGTGGTTCGTCAGGGAGGGGACAATGAGCAGTTCTTC. This sequence encodes CASIPTVVRQGGDNEQFF.